Presented here are 14 T cell receptor beta chains from one specimen sequenced in a study of shared clonotypes between healthy human individuals. The table came from immunoSEQ multiplex PCR; TCRdb's copy has only in-frame clones and leaves some out. This sample carries some 740,000 clones, 90% to 95% of them seen once, and the ten largest clones take 24%. Naive-designated CD8 cells lacked CD45RO, were positively enriched for CCR7, and omitted terminally differentiated effector memory CD45RA+ cells. The sequenced material came from naive CD8+ T cells sorted from blood. The receptors stem from a man aged 30 to 39 in good health.

The chain carries TRBV4-2 and TRBJ2-1; the match to TRBD2 covers 7 bases. Losses at the gene ends were 0 bases for V and 14 bases for J; bases not matched to a gene: 19. The CDR3 runs to 17 residues. Germline CDR1 reads LGHNA; CDR2 reads YNFKEQ. The DNA of the CDR3 is TGTGCCAGCAGCCAAGATCTTGGCGGGAGAGTTGGATCGGGGGAGTTCTTC. Its protein product is CASSQDLGGRVGSGEFF.

The V and J genes are TRBV7-6 and TRBJ2-3, with 10 bases identical to TRBD2. V trimming: 3 bases; J trimming: 6 bases; junction bases outside the gene matches: 6. There are 15 residues in the CDR3. Germline-derived CDR1 and CDR2 are SGHVS and FNYEAQ. The CDR3 region is CASSLSGGAGDTQYF. In DNA form, the CDR3 reads TGTGCCAGCAGCTTGAGCGGGGGGGCTGGCGATACGCAGTATTTT.

CDR3 in amino acids: CASSAVDPRDTQYF. CDR3 coding DNA: TGTGCCAGCAGTGCGGTAGATCCTAGGGATACGCAGTATTTT. The chain recombines TRBV27 with TRBJ2-3; D is ambiguous. V lost 5 bases to trimming and J lost 6 bases, with 15 bases between them. Germline CDR1 reads MNHEY; CDR2 reads SMNVEV (reference sequence). The CDR3 is 14 amino acids.

The chain links TRBV5-4 to TRBJ2-2; 7 bases are a match to TRBD1. The CDR3 totals 16 residues. V trimming: 3 bases; J trimming: 5 bases; junction bases outside the gene matches: 10. The germline V gene has CDR1 SGHNT and CDR2 YYREEE (reference sequence). The CDR3 spells CASSSDRVWATGELFF. DNA of the CDR3: TGTGCCAGCAGCTCTGACAGGGTTTGGGCGACCGGGGAGCTGTTTTTT.

The chain has TRBV25-1 and TRBJ2-7; the match to TRBD1 covers 7 bases. The germline V gene encodes CDR1 MGHDK and CDR2 SYGVNS. With V trimmed by 6 bases and J by 3 bases, 8 bases remained unmatched. CDR3 length: 14 amino acids. The chain's CDR3 is CASRDTGADYEQYF. The CDR3 bases are TGTGCCAGCAGGGATACAGGGGCTGACTACGAGCAGTACTTC.

The V call is TRBV6-5, the J call TRBJ1-1; D may be TRBD1 (5 bases). Germline V gives CDR1 MNHEY, CDR2 SVGAGI. V lost 6 bases and J 0 bases, leaving 11 bases between the germline ends. This CDR3 has 14 residues. CDR3: CASSSGIMNTEAFF. The DNA for the CDR3 is TGTGCCAGCAGCTCAGGGATTATGAACACTGAAGCTTTCTTT.

V is TRBV2 and J is TRBJ1-5, with 8 bases matching TRBD1. Germline trimming cut 0 bases from V and 1 base from J; bases unmatched to any gene: 5. The germline V gene encodes CDR1 SNHLY and CDR2 FYNNEI. The CDR3 is 17 residues long. CDR3 region: CASSEALGQGSNQPQHF. CDR3 nucleotides: TGTGCCAGCAGTGAAGCCCTCGGACAGGGAAGCAATCAGCCCCAGCATTTT.

The genes are TRBV9 and TRBJ2-1; D remains ambiguous. The CDR3 consists of 15 residues. Germline CDR1 is SGDLS and CDR2 is YYNGEE. With 0 bases removed from V and 2 bases from J, the gap between germline ends came to 9 bases. CDR3 sequence reads: CASSVAGDPYNEQFF. The CDR3 DNA reads as TGTGCCAGCAGCGTAGCGGGCGACCCCTACAATGAGCAGTTCTTC. Full variable domain (outside the CDR3, taken from reference TRBV9 and TRBJ2-1): DSGVTQTPKHLITATGQRVTLRCSPRSGDLSVYWYQQSLDQGLQFLIQYYNGEERAKGNILERFSAQQFPDLHSELNLSSLELGDSALYFCASSVAGDPYNEQFFGPGTRLTVL.

The chain is built from TRBV19 and TRBJ2-7; a possible D gene is TRBD1 (5 bases). The V gene lost 6 bases and the J gene lost 3 bases, with 12 bases spanning the gap. The CDR3 loop spans 13 amino acids. From germline, CDR1 is LNHDA and CDR2 SQIVND (reference sequence). CDR3 DNA: TGTGCCAGTAGCCTTGGGGCCCTCTACGAGCAGTACTTC. Protein: CASSLGALYEQYF.

About this clone itself: An end of the junction differs from the germline gene, which may be a read error. The rearrangement joins TRBV4-3 to TRBJ2-7; possible D gene TRBD1, 7 bases. This CDR3 region has 17 residues. Germline V lookup: CDR1 LGHNA, CDR2 YSLEER. The CDR3 spells CASSQAVDREVSYEQYF. The CDR3 DNA follows: TGCGCCAGCAGTCAAGCTGTTGACAGGGAGGTTTCCTACGAGCAGTACTTC.

This chain uses TRBV7-9 with TRBJ2-3; TRBD2 matches 7 bases. This CDR3 has 14 amino acids. Germline V lookup: CDR1 SEHNR, CDR2 FQNEAQ (reference sequence). Trimming removed 2 bases from V and 6 bases from J; junction bases left unmatched: 5. The CDR3 loop reads CASSLLREGDTQYF. The CDR3 DNA sequence: TGTGCCAGCAGCTTATTAAGGGAGGGTGATACGCAGTATTTT.

The chain uses TRBV7-8 and TRBJ2-7; D ambiguous. The CDR3 has 13 amino acids. Trimming cost V 5 bases and J 1 base, with 9 bases left between them. Germline lookup yields CDR1 SGHVS and CDR2 FQNEAQ. The CDR3 sequence: CASSPRYSYEQYF. The CDR3 DNA follows: TGTGCCAGCAGCCCCCGTTATTCCTACGAGCAGTACTTC.

V gene TRBV27 combines with J gene TRBJ1-5; D ambiguous. The CDR3 has 12 amino acids. Trimming removed 5 bases from V and 8 bases from J, with 10 bases in between. Germline V gene sequence: CDR1 MNHEY, CDR2 SMNVEV (reference sequence). The CDR3 sequence is CASSPMGEPQHF. The CDR3 DNA reads TGTGCCAGCAGTCCTATGGGTGAGCCCCAGCATTTT.

The gene calls are TRBV10-3 and TRBJ1-1, with TRBD1 matching over 11 bases. The CDR3 spans 16 residues. Trimming cost V 4 bases and J 3 bases; bases outside gene matches: 7. In germline, CDR1 is ENHRY, CDR2 SYGVKD. As DNA, the CDR3 is TGTGCCATCAGTGGTCGGACAGGGGGCGTGGACACTGAAGCTTTCTTT. It codes for CAISGRTGGVDTEAFF.